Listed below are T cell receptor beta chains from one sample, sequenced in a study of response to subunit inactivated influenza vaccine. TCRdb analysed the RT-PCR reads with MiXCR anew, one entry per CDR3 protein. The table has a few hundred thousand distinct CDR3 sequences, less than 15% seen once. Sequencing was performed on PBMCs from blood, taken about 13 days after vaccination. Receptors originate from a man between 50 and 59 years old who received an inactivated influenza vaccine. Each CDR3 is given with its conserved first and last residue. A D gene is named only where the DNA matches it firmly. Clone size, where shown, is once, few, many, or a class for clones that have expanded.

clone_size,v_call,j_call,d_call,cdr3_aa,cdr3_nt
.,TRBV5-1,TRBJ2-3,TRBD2,CASSPGTSGHIPRTQYF,TGCGCCAGCAGCCCCGGGACTAGCGGACATATCCCAAGGACGCAGTATTTT
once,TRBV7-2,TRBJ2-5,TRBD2,CASSLQGSGRGVTQYF,TGTGCCAGCAGCTTACAGGGTAGCGGGAGAGGGGTGACCCAGTACTTC
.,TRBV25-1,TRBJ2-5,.,CASSDPGPGQETQYF,TGTGCCAGCAGTGATCCAGGACCGGGGCAAGAGACCCAGTACTTC
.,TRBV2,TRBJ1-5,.,CASRSGSNQPQHF,TGTGCCAGCAGGTCAGGAAGCAATCAGCCCCAGCATTTT
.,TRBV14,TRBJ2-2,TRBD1,CASSQDIGTDNTGELFF,TGTGCCAGCAGCCAAGATATAGGGACAGACAACACCGGGGAGCTGTTTTTT
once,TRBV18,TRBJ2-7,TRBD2,CASSPLAGGPNSYEQYF,TGTGCCAGCTCACCATTAGCGGGGGGGCCAAACTCCTACGAGCAGTACTTC
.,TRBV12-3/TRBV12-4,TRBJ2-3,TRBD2,CASSTWKLAKRDTQYF,TGTGCCAGCAGTACTTGGAAACTAGCGAAGCGGGATACGCAGTATTTT
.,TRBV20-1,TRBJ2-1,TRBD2,CSAAPGLAESWQFF,TGCAGTGCTGCCCCAGGACTAGCGGAGTCCTGGCAGTTCTTC
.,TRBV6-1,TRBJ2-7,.,CASSPRGISYEQYF,TGTGCCAGCAGCCCACGGGGGATCTCCTACGAGCAGTACTTC
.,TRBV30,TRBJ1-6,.,CAISYDPNSPLHF,TGTGCCATATCGTACGACCCGAATTCACCCCTCCACTTT
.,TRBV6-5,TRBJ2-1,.,CASSLPGGGDEQFF,TGTGCCAGCAGTTTGCCGGGAGGGGGCGATGAGCAGTTCTTC
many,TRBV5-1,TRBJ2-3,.,CASSLAGVTDTQYF,TGCGCCAGCAGCTTGGCCGGTGTCACAGATACGCAGTATTTT
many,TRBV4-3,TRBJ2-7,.,CASSQDWRGAGYEQYF,TGCGCCAGCAGCCAAGATTGGAGAGGGGCCGGCTACGAGCAGTACTTC
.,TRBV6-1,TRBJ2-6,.,CASREQGSGANVLTF,TGTGCCAGCAGAGAACAGGGATCTGGGGCCAACGTCCTGACTTTC
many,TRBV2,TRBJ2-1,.,CASRDYQKQFF,TGTGCCAGCAGGGACTACCAAAAACAGTTCTTC
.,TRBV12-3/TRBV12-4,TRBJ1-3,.,CASNRQASSGNTIYF,TGTGCCAGCAACCGACAGGCTAGTTCTGGAAACACCATATATTTT
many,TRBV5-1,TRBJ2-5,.,CASSLGWEYQETQYF,TGCGCCAGCAGCTTGGGTTGGGAGTACCAAGAGACCCAGTACTTC
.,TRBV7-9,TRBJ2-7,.,CASSFGDPYEQYF,TGTGCCAGCAGCTTTGGGGATCCCTACGAGCAGTACTTC
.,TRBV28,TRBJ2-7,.,CASKGRAYEQYF,TGTGCCAGCAAAGGCAGAGCCTACGAGCAGTACTTC
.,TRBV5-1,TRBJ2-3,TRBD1,CASSLAQGATDTQYF,TGCGCCAGCAGCTTGGCACAGGGGGCCACAGATACGCAGTATTTT
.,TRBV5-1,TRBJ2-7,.,CASSLHNSGHEQYF,TGCGCCAGCAGCTTGCACAATTCCGGCCACGAGCAGTACTTC
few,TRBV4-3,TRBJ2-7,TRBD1,CASSQGTGWQVQYF,TGCGCCAGCAGCCAAGGGACAGGGTGGCAAGTGCAGTACTTC
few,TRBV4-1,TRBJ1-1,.,CASSQDGSLGNTEAFF,TGCGCCAGCAGCCAAGATGGAAGTTTGGGGAACACTGAAGCTTTCTTT
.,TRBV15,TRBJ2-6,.,CATSIGGSGANVLTF,TGTGCCACCAGCATCGGGGGTAGTGGGGCCAACGTCCTGACTTTC
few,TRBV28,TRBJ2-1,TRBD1,CASSPVGTGVYNEQFF,TGTGCCAGCAGCCCGGTGGGGACAGGGGTTTACAATGAGCAGTTCTTC
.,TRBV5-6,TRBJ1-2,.,CASSLAGGESYGYTF,TGTGCCAGCAGCTTGGCCGGAGGGGAAAGCTATGGCTACACCTTC
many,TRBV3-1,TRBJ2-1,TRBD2,CASSLGTSGGDEQFF,TGTGCCAGCAGCCTCGGGACTAGCGGTGGGGATGAGCAGTTCTTC
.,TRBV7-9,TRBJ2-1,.,CASSLVQGRWDEQFF,TGTGCCAGCAGCTTAGTCCAGGGGCGTTGGGATGAGCAGTTCTTC
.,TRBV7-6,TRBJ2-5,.,CASSPRQRQETQYF,TGTGCCAGCAGCCCTCGACAGAGACAAGAGACCCAGTACTTC
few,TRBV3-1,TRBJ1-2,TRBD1,CASSQREIQGAAGYTF,TGTGCCAGCAGCCAAAGGGAGATACAGGGGGCTGCTGGCTACACCTTC